The source of this TCR beta chain is a study of T cells after somatic rescue of genetic block. This clone was recorded a few times. The CDR3 is 13 amino acids. Trimming left V 6 bases short and J 1 base short, with 12 bases between. Germline V gene sequence: CDR1 SQVTM, CDR2 ANQGSEA. Assay used: immunoSEQ multiplex PCR; TCRdb lists only in-frame clones, some missing. Among 10,000 to 15,000 clones listed, roughly 73% were seen once. This TCR derives from a boy aged 5-17 years. The sequenced sample consisted of peripheral blood mononuclear cells (PBMCs). The chain employs TRBV29-1 and TRBJ1-1, with D possibly TRBD1 on 5 matching bases. The CDR3 DNA reads as TGCAGCGTGGTGGGACGAAGGAACACTGAAGCTTTCTTT. Protein product: CSVVGRRNTEAFF.